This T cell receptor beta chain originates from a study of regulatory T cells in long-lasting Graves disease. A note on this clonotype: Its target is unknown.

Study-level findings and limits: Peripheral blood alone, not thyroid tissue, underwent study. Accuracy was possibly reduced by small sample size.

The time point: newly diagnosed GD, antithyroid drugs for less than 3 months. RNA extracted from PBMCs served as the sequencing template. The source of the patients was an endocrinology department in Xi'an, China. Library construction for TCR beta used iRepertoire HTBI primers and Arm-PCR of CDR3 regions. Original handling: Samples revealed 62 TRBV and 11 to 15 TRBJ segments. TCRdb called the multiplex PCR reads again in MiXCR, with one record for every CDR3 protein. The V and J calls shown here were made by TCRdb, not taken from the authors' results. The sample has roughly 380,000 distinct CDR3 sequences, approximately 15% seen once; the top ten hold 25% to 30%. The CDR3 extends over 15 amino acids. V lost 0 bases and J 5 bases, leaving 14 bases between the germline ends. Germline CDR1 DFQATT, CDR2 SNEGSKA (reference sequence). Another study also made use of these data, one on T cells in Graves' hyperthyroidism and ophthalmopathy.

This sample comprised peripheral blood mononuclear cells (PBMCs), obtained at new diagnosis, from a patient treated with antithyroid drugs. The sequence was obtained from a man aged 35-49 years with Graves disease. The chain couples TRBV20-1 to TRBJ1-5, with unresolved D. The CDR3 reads CSAREGFIGYQPQHF. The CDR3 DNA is TGCAGTGCTAGAGAAGGGTTCATTGGCTATCAGCCCCAGCATTTT.